Following are 8 T cell receptor beta chains from one sample sequenced in a study of yellow fever vaccine responses in identical twins. TCRdb analysed the RT-PCR reads with MiXCR anew, one entry per CDR3 protein. The sample yields about 1,100 distinct CDR3 sequences, about 78% seen once. The starting material was T cells from blood (PBMCs), unsorted or a sorted subset (not recorded which), obtained before or after yellow fever vaccination (not recorded which). The origin of the receptors is a female donor who received the yellow fever vaccine.

The rearrangement links TRBV23-1 to TRBJ1-5; perhaps TRBD1 as D (5 bases). TRBV23-1 is an ORF; its function is uncertain. The CDR3 totals 16 residues. V lost 9 bases, J lost 3 bases, and 21 bases lay in between. The DNA of the CDR3 is TGCGCCAGTCAAGGCCCCGGGACGCCCACCAATCAGCCCCAGCATTTT. It yields the protein CASQGPGTPTNQPQHF.

V gene TRBV7-2 combines with J gene TRBJ2-1; 10 bases agree with TRBD1. Germline loops: CDR1 SGHTA, CDR2 FQGNSA. V shed 2 bases and J 4 bases; nucleotides not matched to a gene: 5. This CDR3 is 16 amino acids long. As DNA, the CDR3 is TGTGCCAGCAGCTTAATGGGACAGGGGCGATACAATGAGCAGTTCTTC. It specifies CASSLMGQGRYNEQFF.

The genes are TRBV4-1 and TRBJ2-1; 8 bases align to TRBD1. The CDR3 spans 15 residues. Germline V gene sequence: CDR1 MGHRA, CDR2 YSYEKL. Unmatched junction bases numbered 7, after V lost 1 base and J lost 8 bases. For the CDR3, the DNA is TGCGCCAGCAGCCAAGGGGGGGACAGGACGGATGAGCAGTTCTTC. Protein: CASSQGGDRTDEQFF.

The chain recombines TRBV29-1 with TRBJ2-1; 8 nucleotides match TRBD1. Unmatched junction bases numbered 13, after V lost 3 bases and J lost 12 bases. CDR3 size: 14 residues. The germline V gene has CDR1 SQVTM and CDR2 ANQGSEA. The CDR3 loop is CSVDGPGQAPMQFF. For the CDR3, the DNA is TGCAGCGTTGACGGCCCGGGACAGGCCCCTATGCAGTTCTTC.

The V gene is TRBV30, the J gene TRBJ1-2; a weak D match, TRBD1 (5 bases). Germline loops: CDR1 GTSNPN, CDR2 SVGIG (reference sequence). V was cut by 3 bases and J by 5 bases, with 16 bases left in between. CDR3 length equals 14 residues. CDR3 loop: CAWRGLAAEYGYTF. The DNA for the CDR3 is TGTGCCTGGAGGGGGCTTGCGGCAGAGTATGGCTACACCTTC.

The rearrangement uses TRBV13 and TRBJ2-3; 9 positions match TRBD1. After removal of 5 bases from V and 2 bases from J, the junction contained 5 bases not matched to a gene. The CDR3 totals 15 residues. Per germline, CDR1 PRHDT and CDR2 FYEKMQ (reference sequence). This CDR3 is CASSPRTGVTDTQYF. The CDR3 DNA is TGTGCCAGCAGCCCGAGGACAGGGGTCACAGATACGCAGTATTTT.

The sample holds a few counts of this clonotype. The chain links TRBV15 to TRBJ1-1, with D possibly TRBD1 on 6 matching bases. This CDR3 comprises 14 residues. V lost 5 bases, J lost 2 bases, and 12 bases lay in between. CDR1 LNHNV and CDR2 YYDKDF come from the germline V gene (reference sequence). The CDR3: CATSGWDTNTEAFF. The CDR3 DNA follows: TGTGCCACCAGCGGCTGGGACACCAACACTGAAGCTTTCTTT.

The V call is TRBV10-1, the J call TRBJ2-5, with TRBD2 matching 8 bases. The V segment lost 3 bases and the J segment 5 bases; nucleotides outside the gene matches: 8. CDR3 length: 15 residues. The germline gives CDR1 WNHNN, CDR2 SYGVQD (reference sequence). The CDR3 DNA sequence: TGCGCCAGCAGTGATCTCGCAGCGGGGGAGGAGACCCAGTACTTC. This encodes CASSDLAAGEETQYF.